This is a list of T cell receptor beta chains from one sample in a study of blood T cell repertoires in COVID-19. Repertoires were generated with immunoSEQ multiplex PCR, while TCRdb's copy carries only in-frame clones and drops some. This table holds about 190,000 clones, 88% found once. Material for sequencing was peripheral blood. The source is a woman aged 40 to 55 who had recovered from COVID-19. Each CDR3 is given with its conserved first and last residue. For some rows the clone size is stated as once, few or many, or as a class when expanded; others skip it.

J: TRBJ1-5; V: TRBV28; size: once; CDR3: CASSWRVSQPQHF
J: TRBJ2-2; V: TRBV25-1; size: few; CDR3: CASSDQGLEVTGELFF
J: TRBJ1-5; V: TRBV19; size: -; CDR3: CASRTTGTGYQPQHF
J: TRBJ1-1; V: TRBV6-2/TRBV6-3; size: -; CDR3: CASSYSDRGRTEAFF
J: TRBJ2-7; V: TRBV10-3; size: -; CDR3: CASGQDSYEQYF
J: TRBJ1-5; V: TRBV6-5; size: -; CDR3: CASSYRGFGQPQHF
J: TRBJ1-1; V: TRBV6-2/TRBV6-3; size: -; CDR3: CASSRTLGLNTEAFF
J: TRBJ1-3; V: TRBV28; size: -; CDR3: CASSQTGTGGNTIYF
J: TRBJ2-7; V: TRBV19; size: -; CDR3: CASSSLRAGTYEQYF
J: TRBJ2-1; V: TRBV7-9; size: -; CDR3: CASSLVLGEQFF
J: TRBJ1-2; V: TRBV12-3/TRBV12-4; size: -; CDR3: CASSRALGYGYTF
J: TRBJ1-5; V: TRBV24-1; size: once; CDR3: CATSAYSNQPQHF
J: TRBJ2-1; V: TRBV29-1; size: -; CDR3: CSVGDRLNEQFF
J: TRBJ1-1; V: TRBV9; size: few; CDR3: CASSVQGNTEAFF
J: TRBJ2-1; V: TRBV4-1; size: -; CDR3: CASSQGVAGGSYNEQFF
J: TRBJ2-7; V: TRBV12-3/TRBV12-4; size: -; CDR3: CASRVAGVYEQYF
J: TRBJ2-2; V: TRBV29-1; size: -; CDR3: CSVDPGTGGTGELFF
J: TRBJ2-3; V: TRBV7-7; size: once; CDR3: CASSLDSGSTDTQYF
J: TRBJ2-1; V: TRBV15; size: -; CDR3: CATSKASGAYNEQFF
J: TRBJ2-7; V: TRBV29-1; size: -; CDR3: CSVELGQGSVEQYF
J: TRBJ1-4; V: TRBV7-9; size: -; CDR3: CASSSDGAGREKLFF
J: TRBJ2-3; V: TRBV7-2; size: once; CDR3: CASSPRLAGETDTQYF
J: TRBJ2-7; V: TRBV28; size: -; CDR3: CASSLSPGYEQYF
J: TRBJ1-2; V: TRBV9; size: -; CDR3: CASSAQGPGYTF
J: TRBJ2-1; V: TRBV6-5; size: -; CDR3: CASSYRTSGAYNEQFF
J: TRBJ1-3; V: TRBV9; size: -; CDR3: CASSVASRRGSGNTIYF
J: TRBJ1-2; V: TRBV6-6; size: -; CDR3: CASTQNYDSYGYTF
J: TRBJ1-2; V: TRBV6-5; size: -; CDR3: CASSYSSGPHGGYTF
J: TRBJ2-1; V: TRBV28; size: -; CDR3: CASTLGGAGTGAYNEQFF
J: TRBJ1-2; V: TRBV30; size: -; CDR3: CAWSIPDRFYGYTF
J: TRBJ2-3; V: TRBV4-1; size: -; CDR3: CASSQDRTGGSDTQYF
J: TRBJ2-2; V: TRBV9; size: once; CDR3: CASSRTATNTGELFF
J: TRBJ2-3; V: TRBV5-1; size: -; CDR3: CASSLVGQGPDTQYF
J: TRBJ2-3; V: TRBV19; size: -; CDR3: CASSQGGTAAADTQYF
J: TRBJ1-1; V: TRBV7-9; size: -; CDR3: CASSLVIGQMNTEAFF
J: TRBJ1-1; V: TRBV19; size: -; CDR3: CATASVMNTEAFF
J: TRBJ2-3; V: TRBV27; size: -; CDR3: CASSLPSSTDTQYF
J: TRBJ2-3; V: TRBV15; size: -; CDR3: CATSRDEGPSGTDTQYF
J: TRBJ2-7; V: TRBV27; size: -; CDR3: CASRTGVPLNYEQYF
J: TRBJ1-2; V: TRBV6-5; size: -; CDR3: CASSSTGGSYGYTF
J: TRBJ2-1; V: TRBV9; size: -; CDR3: CASSVVGSGRLNEQFF
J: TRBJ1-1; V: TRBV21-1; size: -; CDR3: CASSKGGQGAPEAFF
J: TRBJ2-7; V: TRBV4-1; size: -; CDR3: CASSPSGTGGGEQYF
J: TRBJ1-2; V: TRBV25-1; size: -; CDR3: CASSPQGLGGYTF
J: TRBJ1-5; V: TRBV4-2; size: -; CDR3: CASSPRENREIEPQHF
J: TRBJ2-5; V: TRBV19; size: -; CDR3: CASSIGLGAGETQYF
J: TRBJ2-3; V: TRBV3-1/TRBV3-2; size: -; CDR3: CASSLFGGNSDTQYF
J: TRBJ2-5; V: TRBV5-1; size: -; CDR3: CASSLKDSQETQYF
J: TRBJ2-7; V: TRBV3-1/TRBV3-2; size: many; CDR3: CASSGGDYEQYF
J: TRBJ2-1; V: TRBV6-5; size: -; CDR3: CATSRSFYNEQFF
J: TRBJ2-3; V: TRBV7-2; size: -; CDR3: CASSLSAGGAATDTQYF
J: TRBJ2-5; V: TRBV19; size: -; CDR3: CASSNPGQGKTGTQYF
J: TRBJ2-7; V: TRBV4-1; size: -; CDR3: CASSQDGPYEQYF
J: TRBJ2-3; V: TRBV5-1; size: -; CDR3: CASSFQKYYGSLDTQYF
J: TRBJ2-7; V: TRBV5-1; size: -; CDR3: CASSSLSGGTGEQYF